This entry features one T cell receptor beta chain sequence. This sample was included in a study of T cells in Graves' hyperthyroidism and ophthalmopathy. V was clipped by 6 bases and J by 1 base; unmatched bases: 5. Looked up from germline, CDR1 is SQVTM and CDR2 is ANQGSEA. The CDR3 runs to 13 residues. Amplification of TCR beta CDR3 regions was performed using RNA transcripts as template. With the HTBI primer set, the TCR CDR3 went through a first round of RT-PCR. TCRdb independently ran MiXCR on the multiplex PCR reads; one entry per CDR3 protein. This sample carries some 510,000 distinct CDR3 sequences, about 43% of them seen once, and the ten largest clones take about 7.9%.

The sequencing input was peripheral blood or thyroid tissue (not recorded which). The J gene is TRBJ1-1, the V gene TRBV29-1; 7 nucleotides align to TRBD1. This sequence originates from a woman between 18 and 29 years old with Graves' hyperthyroidism. This CDR3 is CSVDRGRNTEAFF. DNA for the CDR3: TGCAGCGTGGATAGGGGGCGGAACACTGAAGCTTTCTTT.